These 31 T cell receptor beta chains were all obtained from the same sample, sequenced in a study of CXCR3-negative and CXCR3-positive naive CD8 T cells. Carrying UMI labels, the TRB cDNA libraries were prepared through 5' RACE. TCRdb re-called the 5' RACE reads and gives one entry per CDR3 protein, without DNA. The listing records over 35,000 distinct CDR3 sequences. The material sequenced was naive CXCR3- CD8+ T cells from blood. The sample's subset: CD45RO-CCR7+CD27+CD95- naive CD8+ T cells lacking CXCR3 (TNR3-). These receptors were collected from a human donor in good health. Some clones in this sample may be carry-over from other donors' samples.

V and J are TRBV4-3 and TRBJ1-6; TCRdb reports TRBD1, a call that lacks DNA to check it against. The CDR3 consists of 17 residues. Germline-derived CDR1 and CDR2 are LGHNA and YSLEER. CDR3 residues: CASSQDSTGGNNSPLHF.

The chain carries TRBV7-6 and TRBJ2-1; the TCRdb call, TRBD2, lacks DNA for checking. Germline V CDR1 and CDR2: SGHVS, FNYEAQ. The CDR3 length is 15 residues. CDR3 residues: CASSTTSGGVNEQFF.

The CDR3 here is CASSRLAGVSGEQFF. The chain carries TRBV27 and TRBJ2-1; the TCRdb call, TRBD2, lacks DNA for checking. CDR3 size: 15 residues. Germline V gives CDR1 MNHEY, CDR2 SMNVEV (reference sequence).

Here the CDR3 reads CASSPKQGALLYGYTF. The rearrangement links TRBV4-1 to TRBJ1-2; TCRdb outputs TRBD1, but without DNA this stays unchecked. Germline CDR1 is MGHRA and CDR2 is YSYEKL. The CDR3 is 16 residues long.

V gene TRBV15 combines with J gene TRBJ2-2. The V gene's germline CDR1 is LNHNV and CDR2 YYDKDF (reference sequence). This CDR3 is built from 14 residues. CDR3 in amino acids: CATSSVGNTGDLFF. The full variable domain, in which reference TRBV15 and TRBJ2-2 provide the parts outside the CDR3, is DAMVIQNPRYQVTQFGKPVTLSCSQTLNHNVMYWYQQKSSQAPKLLFHYYDKDFNNEADTPDNFQSRRPNTSFCFLDIRSPGLGDTAMYLCATSSVGNTGDLFFGEGSRLTVL.

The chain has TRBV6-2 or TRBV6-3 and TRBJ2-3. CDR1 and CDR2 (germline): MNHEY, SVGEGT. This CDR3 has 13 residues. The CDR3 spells CASSWTSTDTQYF.

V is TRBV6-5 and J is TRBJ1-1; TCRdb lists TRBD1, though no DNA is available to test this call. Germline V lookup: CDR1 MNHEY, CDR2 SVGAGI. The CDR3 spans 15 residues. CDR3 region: CASSYSMTVNTEAFF.

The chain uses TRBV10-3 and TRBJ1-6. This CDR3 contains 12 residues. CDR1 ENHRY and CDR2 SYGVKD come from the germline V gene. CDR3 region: CAISGPDSPLHF.

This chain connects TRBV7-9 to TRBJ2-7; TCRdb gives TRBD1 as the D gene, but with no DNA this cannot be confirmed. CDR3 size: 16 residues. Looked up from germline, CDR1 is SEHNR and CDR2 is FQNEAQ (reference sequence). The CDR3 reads CASSLGSWGQPYEQYF.

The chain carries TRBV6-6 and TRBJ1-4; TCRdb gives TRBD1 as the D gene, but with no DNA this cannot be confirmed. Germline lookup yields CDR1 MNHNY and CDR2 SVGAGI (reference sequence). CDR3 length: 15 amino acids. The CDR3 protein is CASVQGATTNEKLFF.

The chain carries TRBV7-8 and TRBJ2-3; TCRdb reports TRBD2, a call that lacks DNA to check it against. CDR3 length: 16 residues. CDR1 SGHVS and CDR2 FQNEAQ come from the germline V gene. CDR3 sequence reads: CASSLGVAGGADTQYF.

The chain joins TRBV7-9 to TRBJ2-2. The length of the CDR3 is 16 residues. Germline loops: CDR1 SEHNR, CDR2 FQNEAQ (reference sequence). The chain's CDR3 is CASSQVDGENTGELFF.

This chain's CDR3 is CSVESGRTYEQFF. The chain recombines TRBV29-1 with TRBJ2-1; TCRdb's D gene call, TRBD2, goes unchecked for lack of DNA. This CDR3 is built from 13 residues. Germline V CDR1 and CDR2: SQVTM, ANQGSEA.

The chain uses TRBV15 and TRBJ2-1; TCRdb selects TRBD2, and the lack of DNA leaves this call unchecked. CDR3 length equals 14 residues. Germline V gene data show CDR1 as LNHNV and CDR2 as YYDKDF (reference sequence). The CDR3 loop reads CATTPGGRVHEQFF. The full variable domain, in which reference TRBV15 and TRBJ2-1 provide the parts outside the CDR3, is DAMVIQNPRYQVTQFGKPVTLSCSQTLNHNVMYWYQQKSSQAPKLLFHYYDKDFNNEADTPDNFQSRRPNTSFCFLDIRSPGLGDTAMYLCATTPGGRVHEQFFGPGTRLTVL.

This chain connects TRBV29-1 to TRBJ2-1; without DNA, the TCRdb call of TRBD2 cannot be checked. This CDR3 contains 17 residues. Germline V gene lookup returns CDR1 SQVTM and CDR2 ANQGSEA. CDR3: CSVAPLAGGLSYNEQFF.

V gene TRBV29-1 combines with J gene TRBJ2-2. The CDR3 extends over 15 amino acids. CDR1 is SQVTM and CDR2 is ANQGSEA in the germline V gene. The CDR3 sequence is CSVVETGRYTGELFF.

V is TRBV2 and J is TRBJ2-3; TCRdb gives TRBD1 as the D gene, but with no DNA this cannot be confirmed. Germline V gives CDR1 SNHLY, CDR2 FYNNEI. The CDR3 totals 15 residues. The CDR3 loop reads CASTPGASSTDTQYF.

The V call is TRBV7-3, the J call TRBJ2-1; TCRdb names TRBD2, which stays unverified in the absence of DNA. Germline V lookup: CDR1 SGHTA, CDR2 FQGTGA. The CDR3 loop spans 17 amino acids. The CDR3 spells CASSRLAGVEFGNEQFF. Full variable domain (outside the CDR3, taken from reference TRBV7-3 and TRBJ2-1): GAGVSQTPSNKVTEKGKYVELRCDPISGHTALYWYRQSLGQGPEFLIYFQGTGAADDSGLPNDRFFAVRPEGSVSTLKIQRTERGDSAVYLCASSRLAGVEFGNEQFFGPGTRLTVL.

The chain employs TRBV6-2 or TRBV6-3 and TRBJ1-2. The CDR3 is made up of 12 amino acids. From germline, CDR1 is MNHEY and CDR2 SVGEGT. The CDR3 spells CASSLSKGGYTF.

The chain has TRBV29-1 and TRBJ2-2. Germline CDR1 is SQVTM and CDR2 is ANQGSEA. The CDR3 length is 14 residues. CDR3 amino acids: CSVEDRPGAGELFF.

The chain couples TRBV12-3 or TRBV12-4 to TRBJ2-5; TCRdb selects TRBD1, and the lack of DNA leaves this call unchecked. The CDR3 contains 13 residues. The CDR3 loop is CASKGRGQETQYF.

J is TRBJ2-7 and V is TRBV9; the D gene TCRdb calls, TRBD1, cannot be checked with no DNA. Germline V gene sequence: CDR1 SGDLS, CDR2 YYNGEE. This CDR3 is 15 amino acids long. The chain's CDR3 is CASSVSGVTGDEQYF.

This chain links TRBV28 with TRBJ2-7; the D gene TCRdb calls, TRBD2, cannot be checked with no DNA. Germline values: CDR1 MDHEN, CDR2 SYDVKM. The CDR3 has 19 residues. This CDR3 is CASSSGWQGLAETFYEQYF.

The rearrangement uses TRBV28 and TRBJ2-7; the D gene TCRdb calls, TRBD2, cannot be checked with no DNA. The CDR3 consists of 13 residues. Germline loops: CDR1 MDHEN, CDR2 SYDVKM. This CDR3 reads CASRPAGPYEQYF.

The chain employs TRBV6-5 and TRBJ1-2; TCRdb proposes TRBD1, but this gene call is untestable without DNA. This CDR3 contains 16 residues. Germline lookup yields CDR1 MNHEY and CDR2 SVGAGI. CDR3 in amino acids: CASTTPPGSANYGYTF.

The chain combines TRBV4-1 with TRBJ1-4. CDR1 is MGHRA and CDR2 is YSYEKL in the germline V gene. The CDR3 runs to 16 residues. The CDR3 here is CASSQDLYTENEKLFF.

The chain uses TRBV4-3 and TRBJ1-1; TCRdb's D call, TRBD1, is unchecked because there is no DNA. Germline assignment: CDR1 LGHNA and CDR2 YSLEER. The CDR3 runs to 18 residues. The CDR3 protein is CASSQEIAGGFMNTEAFF.

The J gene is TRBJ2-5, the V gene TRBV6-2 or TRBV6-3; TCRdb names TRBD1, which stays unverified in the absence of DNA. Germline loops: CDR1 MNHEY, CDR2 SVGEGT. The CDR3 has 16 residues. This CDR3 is CASKPSGGGRKETQYF.

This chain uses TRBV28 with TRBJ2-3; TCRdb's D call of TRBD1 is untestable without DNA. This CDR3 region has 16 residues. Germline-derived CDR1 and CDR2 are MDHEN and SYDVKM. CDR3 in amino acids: CASSVVGSGEADTQYF.

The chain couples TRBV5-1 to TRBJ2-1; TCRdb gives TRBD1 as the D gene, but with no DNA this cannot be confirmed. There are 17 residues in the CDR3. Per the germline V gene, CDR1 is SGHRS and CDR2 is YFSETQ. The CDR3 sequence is CASSLPTGGGGYNEQFF.

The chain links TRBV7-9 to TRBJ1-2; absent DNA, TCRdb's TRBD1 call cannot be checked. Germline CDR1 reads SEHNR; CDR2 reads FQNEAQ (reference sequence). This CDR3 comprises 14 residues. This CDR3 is CASSFAQGAGGYTF.